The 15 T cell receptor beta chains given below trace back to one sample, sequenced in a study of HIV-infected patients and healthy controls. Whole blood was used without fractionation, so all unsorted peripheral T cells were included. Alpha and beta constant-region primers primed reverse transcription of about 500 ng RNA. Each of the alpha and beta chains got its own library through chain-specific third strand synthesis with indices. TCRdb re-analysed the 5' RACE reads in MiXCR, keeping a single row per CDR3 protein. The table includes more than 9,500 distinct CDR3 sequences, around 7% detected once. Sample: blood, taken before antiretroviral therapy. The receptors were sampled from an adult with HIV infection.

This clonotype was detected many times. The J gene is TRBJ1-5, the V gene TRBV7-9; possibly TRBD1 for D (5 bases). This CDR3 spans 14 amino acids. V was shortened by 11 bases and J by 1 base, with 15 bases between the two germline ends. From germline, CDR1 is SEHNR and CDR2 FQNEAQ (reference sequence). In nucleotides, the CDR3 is TGTGCCTCCGGGGGGGATGGGAGCAATCAGCCCCAGCATTTT. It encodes CASGGDGSNQPQHF. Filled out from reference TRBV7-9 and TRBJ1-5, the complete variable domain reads DTGVSQNPRHKITKRGQNVTFRCDPISEHNRLYWYRQTLGQGPEFLTYFQNEAQLEKSRLLSDRFSAERPKGSFSTLEIQRTEQGDSAMYLCASGGDGSNQPQHFGDGTRLSIL.

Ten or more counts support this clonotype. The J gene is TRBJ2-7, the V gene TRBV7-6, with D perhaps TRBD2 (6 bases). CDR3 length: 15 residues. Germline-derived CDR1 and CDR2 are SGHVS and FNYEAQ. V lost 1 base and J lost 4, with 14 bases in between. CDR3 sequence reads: CASSLGWGTGYEQYF. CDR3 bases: TGTGCCAGCAGCTTAGGGTGGGGGACTGGGTACGAGCAGTACTTC.

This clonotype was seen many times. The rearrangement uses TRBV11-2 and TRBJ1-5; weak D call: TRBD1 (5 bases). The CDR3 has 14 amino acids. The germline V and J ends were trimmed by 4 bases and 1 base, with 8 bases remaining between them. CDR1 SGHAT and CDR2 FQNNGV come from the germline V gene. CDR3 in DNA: TGTGCCAGCAGCTCCCGGGACAGCAATCAGCCCCAGCATTTT. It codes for CASSSRDSNQPQHF.

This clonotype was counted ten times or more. CDR3 sequence reads: CASSPSGQYNEQFF. For the CDR3, the DNA is TGTGCCAGCAGCCCCTCGGGGCAGTACAATGAGCAGTTCTTC. The chain links TRBV12-3 or TRBV12-4 to TRBJ2-1; D tentatively fits TRBD1 or TRBD2 (5 bases each). This CDR3 has 14 amino acids. V was shortened by 6 bases and J by 4 bases, with 13 bases between the two germline ends.

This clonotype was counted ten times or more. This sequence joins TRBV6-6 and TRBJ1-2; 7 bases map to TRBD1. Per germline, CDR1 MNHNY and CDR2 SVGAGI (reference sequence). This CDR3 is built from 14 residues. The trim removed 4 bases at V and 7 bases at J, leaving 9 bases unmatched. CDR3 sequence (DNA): TGTGCCAGCAGTTCCTTAACAGGGGCGGCTGGCTACACCTTC. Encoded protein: CASSSLTGAAGYTF.

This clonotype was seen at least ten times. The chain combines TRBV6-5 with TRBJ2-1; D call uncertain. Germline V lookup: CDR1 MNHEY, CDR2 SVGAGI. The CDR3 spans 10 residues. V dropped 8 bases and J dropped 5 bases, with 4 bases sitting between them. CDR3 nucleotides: TGTGCCAGCGGACACAATGAGCAGTTCTTC. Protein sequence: CASGHNEQFF.

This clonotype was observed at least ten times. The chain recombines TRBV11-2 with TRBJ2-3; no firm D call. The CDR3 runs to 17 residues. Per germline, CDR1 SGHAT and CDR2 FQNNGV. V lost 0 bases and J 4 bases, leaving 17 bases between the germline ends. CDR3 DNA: TGTGCCAGCAGCTTAGATCAGGTGGGCCGATTGGCAGATACGCAGTATTTT. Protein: CASSLDQVGRLADTQYF. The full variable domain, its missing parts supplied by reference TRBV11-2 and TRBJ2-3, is EAGVAQSPRYKIIEKRQSVAFWCNPISGHATLYWYQQILGQGPKLLIQFQNNGVVDDSQLPKDRFSAERLKGVDSTLKIQPAKLEDSAVYLCASSLDQVGRLADTQYFGPGTRLTVL.

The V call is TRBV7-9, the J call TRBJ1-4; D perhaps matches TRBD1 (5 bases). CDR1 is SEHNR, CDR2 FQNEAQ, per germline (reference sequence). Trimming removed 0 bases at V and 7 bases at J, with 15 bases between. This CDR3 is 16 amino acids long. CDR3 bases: TGTGCCAGCAGCTTAGCAATTGGGGCAGGGAGTGAAAAACTGTTTTTT. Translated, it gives CASSLAIGAGSEKLFF. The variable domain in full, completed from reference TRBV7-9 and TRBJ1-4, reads DTGVSQNPRHKITKRGQNVTFRCDPISEHNRLYWYRQTLGQGPEFLTYFQNEAQLEKSRLLSDRFSAERPKGSFSTLEIQRTEQGDSAMYLCASSLAIGAGSEKLFFGSGTQLSVL.

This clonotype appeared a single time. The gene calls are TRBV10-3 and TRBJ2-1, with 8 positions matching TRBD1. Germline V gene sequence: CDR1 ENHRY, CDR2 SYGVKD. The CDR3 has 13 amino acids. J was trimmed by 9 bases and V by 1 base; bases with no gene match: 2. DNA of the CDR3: TGTGCCATCAGTGAGTTACAGGGGGTTGAGCAGTTCTTC. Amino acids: CAISELQGVEQFF.

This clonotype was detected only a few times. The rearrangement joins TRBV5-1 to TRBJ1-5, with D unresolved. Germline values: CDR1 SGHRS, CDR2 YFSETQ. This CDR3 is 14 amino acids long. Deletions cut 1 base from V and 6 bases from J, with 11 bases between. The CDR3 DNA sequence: TGCGCCAGCAGCTTGCGGGGAACGCGTCAGCCCCAGCATTTT. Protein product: CASSLRGTRQPQHF.

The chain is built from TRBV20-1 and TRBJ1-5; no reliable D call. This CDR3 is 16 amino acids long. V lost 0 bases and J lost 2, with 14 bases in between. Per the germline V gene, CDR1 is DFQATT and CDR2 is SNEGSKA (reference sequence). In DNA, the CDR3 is TGCAGTGCTAGAGAGGTTGGGTCCAGGCGCAATCAGCCCCAGCATTTT. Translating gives CSAREVGSRRNQPQHF.

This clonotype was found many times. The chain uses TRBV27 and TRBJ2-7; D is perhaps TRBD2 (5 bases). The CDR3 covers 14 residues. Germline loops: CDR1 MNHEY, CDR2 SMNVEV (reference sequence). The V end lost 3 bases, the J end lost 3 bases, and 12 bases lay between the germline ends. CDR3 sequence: CASSFRDSFYEQYF. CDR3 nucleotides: TGTGCCAGCAGTTTCCGGGATAGTTTCTACGAGCAGTACTTC.

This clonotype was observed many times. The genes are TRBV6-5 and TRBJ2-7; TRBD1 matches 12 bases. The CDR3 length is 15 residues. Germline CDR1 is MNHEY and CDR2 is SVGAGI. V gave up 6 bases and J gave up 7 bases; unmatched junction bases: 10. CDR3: CASRDSGTGGREQYF. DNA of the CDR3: TGTGCCAGCAGAGATTCCGGGACAGGGGGCCGGGAGCAGTACTTC.

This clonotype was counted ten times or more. The CDR3 loop reads CASSPTAGAGELFF. CDR3 in DNA: TGTGCCAGCAGCCCTACGGCAGGGGCCGGGGAGCTGTTTTTT. This rearrangement joins TRBV7-2 to TRBJ2-2; tentatively, D is TRBD1 (6 bases). Trimming took 5 bases from V and 6 from J, leaving 13 bases between them. Germline V gives CDR1 SGHTA, CDR2 FQGNSA. This CDR3 has 14 amino acids.

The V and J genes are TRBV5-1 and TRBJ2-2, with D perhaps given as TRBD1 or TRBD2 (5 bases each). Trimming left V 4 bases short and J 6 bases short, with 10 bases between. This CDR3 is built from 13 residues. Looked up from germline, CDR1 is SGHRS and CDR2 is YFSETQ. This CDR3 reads CASSPWGSGELFF. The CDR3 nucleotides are TGCGCCAGCAGCCCGTGGGGGTCCGGGGAGCTGTTTTTT.